Reported below is one TCR beta chain. Its antigen target is currently unknown. Qualities for individual bases were not recorded, and no much larger clone is one base off. The time point label here, explained by the study, means: baseline before first vaccination. The label giving this sample's treatment or condition can be read as: meningococcal conjugate vaccine given as trial control. Vaccinee samples were obtained from the UK trials COV001 and COV002, which included a single-blind randomized controlled phase 2/3 trial of AZD1222 (ChAdOx1 nCoV-19) in healthy adults. For TCRbeta chain sequencing, PBMC samples were collected from trial participants at day 0 and at day 28 after the second dose. These data come from a study of T cell responses to AZD1222 COVID-19 vaccine (dated by TCRdb to the early 2020s). With respect to the entire study: TCR sequencing was performed for roughly 250 trial participants, of whom about 210 were given two doses of AZD1222 and around 25 were given two doses of MenACWY control vaccine. Trial participants were enrolled by age into subgroups of 18-55, 56-69 and 70-plus years, and around 150, 28 and 57 TCR-sequenced participants, respectively, were included in these subgroups.

Here is what the overall study found, with its caveats: Because no day 14 peak-response samples were available, the repertoires could be characterized only after the peak T cell response. Spike-specific TCR breadth and depth rose significantly after two AZD1222 doses compared with day 0 and with MenACWY recipients. Reportedly, almost half of the unique spike-specific TCRs recognized epitopes lying outside the regions that are mutated in the B.1.351 and B.1.1.7 variants. Vaccine-associated CD4 TCRs spanned the whole spike protein, with dominant responses in regions 160-218 and 743-854. Conclusions about previously exposed vaccinees were limited because only six AZD1222 recipients were SARS-CoV-2 seropositive at baseline. Participants were mostly white British and included more females than males, and it was suggested by the authors that clonal diversity may have been underestimated. In the small 56-69-year group, the increase in depth fell short of significance, most likely because of low power.

The CDR3 regions of human TCRbeta chains were analyzed by immunosequencing. Processing in the source paper ran as follows. TCRs in the repertoires were compared against a reference library of SARS-CoV-2-specific TCRs that had been generated with the MIRA antigen-specificity platform. Breadth meant the fraction of unique TCRs that were SARS-CoV-2-associated, whereas depth meant the fraction of total T cells that were SARS-CoV-2-associated. Using the MIRA data, each spike-specific TCR was assigned both to the spike region to which the TCR was reactive and to a CD4 or CD8 class. Log10-transformed breadth and depth values were compared by one-way ANOVA with Sidak's multiple comparisons tests. The immuneACCESS repertoire file appears here via TCRdb, limited to in-frame rearrangements. These files lack a portion of the clones; in checked studies, under half of the deficit traces to unresolved V genes, and the cause of the others is not known. That table furnishes V, J and clone size, whereas the DNA furnished D and trimming. The sample table lists about 110,000 clones, around 90% of them with a count of one. The ten largest clones capture 3.1% of the sample.

This clonotype originated in an adult in good health. This specimen was peripheral blood, taken on day 0 of MenACWY control vaccination.

The sequence in DNA is TGTGCCAGCAGCGTAGAAGCAGGGGGTTCAAATGAGCAGTTCTTC. This yields the protein CASSVEAGGSNEQFF. The chain is made from TRBV9 and TRBJ2-1; 7 bases in between match TRBD1. The CDR3 runs 15 residues from the cysteine to the phenylalanine. Just CDR3 DNA is preserved here, 45 bases in frame from base 1. The germline V end is reduced by 0 bases and the J end by 7 bases; junction bases left unmatched: 7. CDR1 and CDR2, per the germline V gene, are SGDLS and YYNGEE.